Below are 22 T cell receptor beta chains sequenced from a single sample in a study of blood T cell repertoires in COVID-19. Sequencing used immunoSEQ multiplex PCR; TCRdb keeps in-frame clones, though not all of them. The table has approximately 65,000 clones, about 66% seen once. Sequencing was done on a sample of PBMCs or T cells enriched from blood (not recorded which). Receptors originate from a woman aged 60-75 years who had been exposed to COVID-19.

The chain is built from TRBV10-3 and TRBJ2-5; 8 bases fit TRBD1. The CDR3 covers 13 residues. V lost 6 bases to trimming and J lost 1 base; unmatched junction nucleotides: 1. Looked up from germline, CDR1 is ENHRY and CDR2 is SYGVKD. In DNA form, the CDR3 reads TGTGCCATCAGCCAGGGGGCCCAAGAGACCCAGTACTTC. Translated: CAISQGAQETQYF.

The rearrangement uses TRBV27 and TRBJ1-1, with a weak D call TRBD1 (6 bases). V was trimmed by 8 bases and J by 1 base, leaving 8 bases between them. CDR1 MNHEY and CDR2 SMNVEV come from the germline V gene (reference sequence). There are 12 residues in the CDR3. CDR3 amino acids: CASAGENTEAFF. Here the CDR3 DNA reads TGTGCCAGCGCAGGGGAGAACACTGAAGCTTTCTTT.

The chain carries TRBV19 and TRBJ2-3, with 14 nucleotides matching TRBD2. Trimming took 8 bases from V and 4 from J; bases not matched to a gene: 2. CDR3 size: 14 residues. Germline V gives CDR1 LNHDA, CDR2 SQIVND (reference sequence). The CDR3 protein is CASGLAGGADTQYF. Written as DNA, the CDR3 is TGTGCCAGTGGACTAGCGGGGGGCGCAGATACGCAGTATTTT.

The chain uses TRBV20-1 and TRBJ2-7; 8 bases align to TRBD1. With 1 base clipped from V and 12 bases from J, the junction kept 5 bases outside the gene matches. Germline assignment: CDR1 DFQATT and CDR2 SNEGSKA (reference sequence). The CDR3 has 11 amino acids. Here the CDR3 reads CSARAPGGSYF. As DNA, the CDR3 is TGCAGTGCTAGAGCACCAGGGGGCTCGTACTTC.

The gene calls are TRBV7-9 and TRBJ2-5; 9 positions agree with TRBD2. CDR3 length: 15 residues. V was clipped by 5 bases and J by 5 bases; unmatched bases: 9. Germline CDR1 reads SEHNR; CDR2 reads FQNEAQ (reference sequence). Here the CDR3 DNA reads TGTGCCAGCAGCCCCATCGGCGGGGGGGCGGAGACCCAGTACTTC. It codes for CASSPIGGGAETQYF.

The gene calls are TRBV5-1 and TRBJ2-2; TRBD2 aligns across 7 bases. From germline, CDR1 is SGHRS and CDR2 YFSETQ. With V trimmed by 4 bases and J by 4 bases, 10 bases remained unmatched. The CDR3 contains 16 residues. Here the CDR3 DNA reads TGCGCCAGCAGCCGCGACCCTCCGGGGGGCACCGGGGAGCTGTTTTTT. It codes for CASSRDPPGGTGELFF.

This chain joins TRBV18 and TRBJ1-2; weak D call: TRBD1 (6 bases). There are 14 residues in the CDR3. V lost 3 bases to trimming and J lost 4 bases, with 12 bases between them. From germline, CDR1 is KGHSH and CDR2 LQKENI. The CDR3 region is CASSPGAALYGYTF. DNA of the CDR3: TGTGCCAGCTCACCGGGGGCGGCCCTCTATGGCTACACCTTC.

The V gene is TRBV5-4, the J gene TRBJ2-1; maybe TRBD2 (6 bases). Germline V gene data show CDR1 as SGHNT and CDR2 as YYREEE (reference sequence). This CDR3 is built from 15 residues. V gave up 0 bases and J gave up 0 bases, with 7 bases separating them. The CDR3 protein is CASSLARGSYNEQFF. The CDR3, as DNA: TGTGCCAGCAGCTTGGCGCGGGGCTCCTACAATGAGCAGTTCTTC.

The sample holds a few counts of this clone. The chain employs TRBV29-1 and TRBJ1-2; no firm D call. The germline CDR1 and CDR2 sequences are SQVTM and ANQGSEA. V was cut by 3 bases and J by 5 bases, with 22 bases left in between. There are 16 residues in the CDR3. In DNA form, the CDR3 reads TGCAGCGTTGACTCCCATGAGTTAACCCGGAGTTATGGCTACACCTTC. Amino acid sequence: CSVDSHELTRSYGYTF.

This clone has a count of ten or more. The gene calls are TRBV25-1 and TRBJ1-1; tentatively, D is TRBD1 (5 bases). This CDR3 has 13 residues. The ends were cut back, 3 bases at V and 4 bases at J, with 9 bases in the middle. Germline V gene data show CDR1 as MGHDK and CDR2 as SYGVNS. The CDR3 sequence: CASSEGPGTEAFF. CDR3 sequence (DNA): TGTGCCAGCAGTGAGGGGCCAGGCACTGAAGCTTTCTTT.

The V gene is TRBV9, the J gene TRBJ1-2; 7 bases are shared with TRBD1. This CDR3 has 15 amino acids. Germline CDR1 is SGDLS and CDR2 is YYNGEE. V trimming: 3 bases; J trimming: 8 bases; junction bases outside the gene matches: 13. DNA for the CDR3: TGTGCCAGCAGCGGGAACAGGGGTCCTAGGATAGGCTACACCTTC. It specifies CASSGNRGPRIGYTF. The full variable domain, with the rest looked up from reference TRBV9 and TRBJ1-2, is DSGVTQTPKHLITATGQRVTLRCSPRSGDLSVYWYQQSLDQGLQFLIQYYNGEERAKGNILERFSAQQFPDLHSELNLSSLELGDSALYFCASSGNRGPRIGYTFGSGTRLTVV.

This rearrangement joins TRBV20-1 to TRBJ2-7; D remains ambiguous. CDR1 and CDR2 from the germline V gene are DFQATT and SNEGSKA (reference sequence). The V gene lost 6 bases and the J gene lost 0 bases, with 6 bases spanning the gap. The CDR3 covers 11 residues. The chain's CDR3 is CSASYSYEQYF. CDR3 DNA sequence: TGCAGTGCGAGTTACTCCTACGAGCAGTACTTC.

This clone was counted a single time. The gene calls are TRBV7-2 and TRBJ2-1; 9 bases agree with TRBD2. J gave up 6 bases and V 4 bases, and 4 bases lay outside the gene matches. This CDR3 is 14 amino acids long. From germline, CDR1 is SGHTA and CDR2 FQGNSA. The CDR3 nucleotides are TGTGCCAGCAGCTCTAGCGGGGCAATCAATGAGCAGTTCTTC. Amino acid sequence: CASSSSGAINEQFF.

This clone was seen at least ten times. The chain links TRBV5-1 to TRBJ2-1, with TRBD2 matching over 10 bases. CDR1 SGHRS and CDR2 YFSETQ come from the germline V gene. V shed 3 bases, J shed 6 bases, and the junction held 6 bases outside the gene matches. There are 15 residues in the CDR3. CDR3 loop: CASSSTGTSANEQFF. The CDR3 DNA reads TGCGCCAGCAGCTCTACCGGGACTAGCGCCAATGAGCAGTTCTTC.

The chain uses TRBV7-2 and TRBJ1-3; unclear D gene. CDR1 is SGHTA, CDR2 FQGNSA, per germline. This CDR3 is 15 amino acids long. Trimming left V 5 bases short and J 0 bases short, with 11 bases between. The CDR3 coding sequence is TGTGCCAGCAGCAGTCAAAAGAGCTCTGGAAACACCATATATTTT. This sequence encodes CASSSQKSSGNTIYF.

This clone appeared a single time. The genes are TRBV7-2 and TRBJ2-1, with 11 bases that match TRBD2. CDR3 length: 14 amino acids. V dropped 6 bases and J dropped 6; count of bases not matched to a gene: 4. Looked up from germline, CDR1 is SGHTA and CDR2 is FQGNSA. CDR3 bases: TGTGCCAGCAGACTAGCGGGAGCCCCCAATGAGCAGTTCTTC. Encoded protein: CASRLAGAPNEQFF.

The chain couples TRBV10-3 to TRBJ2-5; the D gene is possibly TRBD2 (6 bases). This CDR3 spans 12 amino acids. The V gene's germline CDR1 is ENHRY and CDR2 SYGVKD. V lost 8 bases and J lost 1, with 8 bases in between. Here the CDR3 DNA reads TGTGCCATCGGGAGGTCCCAAGAGACCCAGTACTTC. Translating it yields CAIGRSQETQYF.

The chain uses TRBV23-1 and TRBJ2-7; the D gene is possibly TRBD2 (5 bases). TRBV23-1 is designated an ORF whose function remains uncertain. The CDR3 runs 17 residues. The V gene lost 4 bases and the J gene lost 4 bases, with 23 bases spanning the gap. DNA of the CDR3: TGCGCCAGCAGTCCACCCCCCCAGCGGCGATCAAAGTACGAGCAGTACTTC. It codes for CASSPPPQRRSKYEQYF.

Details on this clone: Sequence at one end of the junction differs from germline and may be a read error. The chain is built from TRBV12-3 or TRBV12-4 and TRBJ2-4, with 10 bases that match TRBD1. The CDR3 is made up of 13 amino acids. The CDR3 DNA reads TGTGCCAGCAGCCCCGGGACAGGGGTGTTGGCGCACTTC. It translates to CASSPGTGVLAHF.

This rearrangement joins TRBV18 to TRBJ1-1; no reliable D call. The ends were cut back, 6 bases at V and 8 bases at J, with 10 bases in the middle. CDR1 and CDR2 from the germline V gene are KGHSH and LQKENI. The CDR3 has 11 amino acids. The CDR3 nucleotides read TGTGCCAGCTCGAGTCTCGCCGAAGCTTTCTTT. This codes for CASSSLAEAFF.

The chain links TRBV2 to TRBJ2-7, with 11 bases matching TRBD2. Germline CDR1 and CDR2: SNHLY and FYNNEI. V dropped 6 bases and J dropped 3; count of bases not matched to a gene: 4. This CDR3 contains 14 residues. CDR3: CASSLAGGGYEQYF. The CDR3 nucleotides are TGTGCCAGCAGCCTAGCGGGGGGTGGCTACGAGCAGTACTTC.

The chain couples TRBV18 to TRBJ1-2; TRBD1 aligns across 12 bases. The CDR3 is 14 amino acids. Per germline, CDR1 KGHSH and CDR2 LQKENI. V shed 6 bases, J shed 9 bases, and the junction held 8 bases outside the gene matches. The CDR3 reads CASSLGQGAPSYTF. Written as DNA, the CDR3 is TGTGCCAGCTCGCTGGGACAGGGGGCGCCGAGCTACACCTTC.